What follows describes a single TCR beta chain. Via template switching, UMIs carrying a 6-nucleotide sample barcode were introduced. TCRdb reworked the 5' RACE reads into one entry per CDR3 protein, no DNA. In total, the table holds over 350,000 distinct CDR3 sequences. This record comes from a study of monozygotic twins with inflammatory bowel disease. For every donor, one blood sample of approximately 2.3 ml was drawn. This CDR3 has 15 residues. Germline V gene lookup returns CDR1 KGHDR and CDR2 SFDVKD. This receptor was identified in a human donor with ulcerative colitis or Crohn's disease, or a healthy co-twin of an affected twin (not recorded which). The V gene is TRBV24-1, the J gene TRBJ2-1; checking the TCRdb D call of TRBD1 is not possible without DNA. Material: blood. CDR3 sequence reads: CATSDLWDPMGEQFF.